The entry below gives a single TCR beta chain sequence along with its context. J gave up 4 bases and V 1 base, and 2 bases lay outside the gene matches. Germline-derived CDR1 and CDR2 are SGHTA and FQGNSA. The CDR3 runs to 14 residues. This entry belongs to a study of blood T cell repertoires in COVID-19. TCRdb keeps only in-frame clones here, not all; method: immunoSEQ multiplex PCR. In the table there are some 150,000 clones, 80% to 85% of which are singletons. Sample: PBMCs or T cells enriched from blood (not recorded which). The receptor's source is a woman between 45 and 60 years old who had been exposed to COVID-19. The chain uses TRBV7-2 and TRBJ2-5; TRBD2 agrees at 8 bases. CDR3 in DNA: TGTGCCAGCAGCTTAGTGCGGGAGGTAGAGACCCAGTACTTC. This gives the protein CASSLVREVETQYF.